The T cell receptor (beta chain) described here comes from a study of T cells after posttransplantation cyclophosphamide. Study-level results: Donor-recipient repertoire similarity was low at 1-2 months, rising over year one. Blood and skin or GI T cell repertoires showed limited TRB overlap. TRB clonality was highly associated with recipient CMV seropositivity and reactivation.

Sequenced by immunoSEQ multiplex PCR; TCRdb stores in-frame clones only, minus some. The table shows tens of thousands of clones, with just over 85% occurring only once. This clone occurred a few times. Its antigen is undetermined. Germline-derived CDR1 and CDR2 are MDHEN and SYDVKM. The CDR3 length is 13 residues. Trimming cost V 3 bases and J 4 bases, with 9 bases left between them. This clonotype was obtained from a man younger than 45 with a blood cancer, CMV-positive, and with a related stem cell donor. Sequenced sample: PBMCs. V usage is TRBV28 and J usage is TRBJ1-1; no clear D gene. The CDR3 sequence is CASSFTQSTEAFF. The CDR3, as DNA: TGTGCCAGCAGTTTTACACAGTCCACTGAAGCTTTCTTT.